These 14 T cell receptor beta chains were all obtained from the same sample, sequenced in a study of response to subunit inactivated influenza vaccine. A single record per CDR3 protein comes from TCRdb applying MiXCR to the RT-PCR reads. The sample shows hundreds of thousands of distinct CDR3 sequences, less than 15% of them seen only once. Sequenced material: PBMCs from blood, taken 14 to 15 days before vaccination. These receptors were taken from a man in his fifties who received an inactivated influenza vaccine.

The V gene is TRBV12-3 or TRBV12-4, the J gene TRBJ2-7; a possible D gene is TRBD1 (5 bases). The CDR3 totals 13 residues. The V end was cut by 4 bases, the J end by 7 bases, with 14 bases between. CDR3 DNA sequence: TGTGCCAGCAGTTATAGCCAGGGCCGGGAGCAGTACTTC. This gives the protein CASSYSQGREQYF.

Ten or more counts support this clonotype. This chain uses TRBV28 with TRBJ1-2; TRBD1 is a possible D gene (6 bases). Germline lookup yields CDR1 MDHEN and CDR2 SYDVKM. The ends were cut back, 3 bases at V and 5 bases at J, with 13 bases in the middle. The CDR3 is made up of 14 amino acids. The CDR3 DNA reads TGTGCCAGCAGTTTTCGGGGGGCCTTTTATGGCTACACCTTC. This sequence encodes CASSFRGAFYGYTF.

V is TRBV12-3 or TRBV12-4 and J is TRBJ2-4, with D perhaps TRBD1 or TRBD2 (5 bases each). With 5 bases removed from V and 5 bases from J, the gap between germline ends came to 13 bases. The CDR3 has 14 amino acids. CDR3 nucleotides: TGTGCCAGCAGTCTGGGACGGCTGCAAAACATTCAGTACTTC. Translation gives CASSLGRLQNIQYF.

With regard to this clonotype: At one end the junction does not follow the germline gene, possibly because of a read error. This rearrangement joins TRBV20-1 to TRBJ2-5, with TRBD1 matching over 12 bases. The CDR3 contains 16 residues. The germline V gene has CDR1 DFQATT and CDR2 SNEGSKA (reference sequence). The CDR3 bases are TGCTGTGCTAGAGACCGGGACAGGGGGCCCCAAGAGACCCAGTACTTC. It codes for CCARDRDRGPQETQYF.

This clonotype came up a few times. This sequence joins TRBV20-1 and TRBJ2-1, with D unclear. The length of the CDR3 is 11 residues. The germline V gene encodes CDR1 DFQATT and CDR2 SNEGSKA (reference sequence). V was pared by 3 bases and J by 6 bases, with 6 bases between. The CDR3 coding sequence is TGCAGTGCTAGTAAGGGCAATGAGCAGTTCTTC. Its translation: CSASKGNEQFF.

This clonotype was counted ten times or more. Here the CDR3 DNA reads TGCAGTGCTAGACGGTCTGGCGGGGGGGACCAGAGCACAGATACGCAGTATTTT. It is translated as CSARRSGGGDQSTDTQYF. The J gene is TRBJ2-3, the V gene TRBV20-1, with 9 bases matching TRBD2. The CDR3 covers 18 residues. With V trimmed by 2 bases and J by 0 bases, 12 bases remained unmatched. Germline V CDR1 and CDR2: DFQATT, SNEGSKA (reference sequence).

V usage is TRBV7-3 and J usage is TRBJ2-3, with D maybe TRBD1 (6 bases). The CDR3 is 14 residues long. Germline V gives CDR1 SGHTA, CDR2 FQGTGA. V was shortened by 3 bases and J by 4 bases, with 11 bases between the two germline ends. CDR3 nucleotides: TGTGCCAGCAGCTTGGCGACAGGCCCAGATACGCAGTATTTT. Its protein is CASSLATGPDTQYF.

For the CDR3, the DNA is TGTGCCAGCAGCCAGATGACAGGTCAATACAATGAGCAGTTCTTC. Residues: CASSQMTGQYNEQFF. This chain joins TRBV3-1 and TRBJ2-1, with D maybe TRBD1 (6 bases). The CDR3 is 15 residues long. Trimming shortened V by 3 bases and J by 4 bases, and 13 bases separated the two germline ends. CDR1 and CDR2 (germline): LGHDT, YNNKEL (reference sequence).

This clonotype was seen a few times. The chain joins TRBV12-3 or TRBV12-4 to TRBJ2-1; D call uncertain. The CDR3 loop spans 12 amino acids. V lost 7 bases and J 9 bases, leaving 13 bases between the germline ends. The CDR3 sequence is CASNSITAEQFF. In DNA form, the CDR3 reads TGTGCCAGCAACTCAATAACGGCTGAGCAGTTCTTC.

This clonotype occurred a few times. The rearrangement links TRBV7-2 to TRBJ2-1, with D unresolved. The germline V gene encodes CDR1 SGHTA and CDR2 FQGNSA. CDR3 size: 12 residues. The V and J ends lost 2 bases and 9 bases respectively, with 8 bases between them. In nucleotides, the CDR3 is TGTGCCAGCAGCTTATTTGGCGGTGAGCAGTTCTTC. Its protein is CASSLFGGEQFF. Based on the CDR3 plus reference TRBV7-2 and TRBJ2-1, the full variable domain is GAGVSQSPSNKVTEKGKDVELRCDPISGHTALYWYRQSLGQGLEFLIYFQGNSAPDKSGLPSDRFSAERTGGSVSTLTIQRTQQEDSAVYLCASSLFGGEQFFGPGTRLTVL.

The chain is built from TRBV7-8 and TRBJ1-4; D is unresolved. The V and J ends lost 0 bases and 8 bases respectively, with 13 bases between them. The CDR3 has 15 amino acids. Germline-derived CDR1 and CDR2 are SGHVS and FQNEAQ. CDR3 sequence (DNA): TGTGCCAGCAGCTTAGCTAGGGTCGGCTGGGAAAAACTGTTTTTT. It codes for CASSLARVGWEKLFF.

This clonotype has just a few counts. This chain links TRBV4-3 with TRBJ2-1; 15 bases are a match to TRBD2. V gave up 4 bases and J gave up 8 bases; unmatched junction bases: 6. This CDR3 region has 16 residues. Per the germline V gene, CDR1 is LGHNA and CDR2 is YSLEER. The CDR3 is CASSPGLAGGKHEQFF. The CDR3 nucleotides read TGCGCCAGCAGCCCAGGACTAGCGGGGGGGAAACATGAGCAGTTCTTC.

This clonotype was recorded many times. V and J are TRBV12-3 or TRBV12-4 and TRBJ2-1; 8 bases align to TRBD2. V dropped 6 bases and J dropped 9; count of bases not matched to a gene: 13. The CDR3 extends over 15 amino acids. In nucleotides, the CDR3 is TGTGCCAGCAGCCAACAACCGGGGGGGAGAGCTGAGCAGTTCTTC. This sequence encodes CASSQQPGGRAEQFF.

This clonotype has at least ten counts. V is TRBV5-1 and J is TRBJ1-5; 8 nucleotides line up with TRBD1. The CDR3 length is 15 residues. Losses at the gene ends were 1 base for V and 4 bases for J; bases not matched to a gene: 4. Germline values: CDR1 SGHRS, CDR2 YFSETQ. The CDR3 loop is CASSLTGGENQPQHF. For the CDR3, the DNA is TGCGCCAGCAGCTTGACAGGGGGTGAAAATCAGCCCCAGCATTTT.